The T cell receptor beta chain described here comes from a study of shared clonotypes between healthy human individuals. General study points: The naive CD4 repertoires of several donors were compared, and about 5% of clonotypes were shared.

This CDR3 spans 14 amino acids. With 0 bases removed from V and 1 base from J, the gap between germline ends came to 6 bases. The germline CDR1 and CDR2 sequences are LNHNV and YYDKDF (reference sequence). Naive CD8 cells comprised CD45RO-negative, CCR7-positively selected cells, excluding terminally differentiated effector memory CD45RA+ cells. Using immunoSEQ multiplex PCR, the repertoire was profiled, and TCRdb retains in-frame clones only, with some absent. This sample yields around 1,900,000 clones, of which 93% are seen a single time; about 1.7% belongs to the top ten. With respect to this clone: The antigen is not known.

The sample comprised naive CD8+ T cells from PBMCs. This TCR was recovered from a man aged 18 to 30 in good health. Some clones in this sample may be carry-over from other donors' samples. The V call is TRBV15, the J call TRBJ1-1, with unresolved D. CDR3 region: CATSRDRENTEAFF. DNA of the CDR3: TGTGCCACCAGCAGAGATCGTGAGAACACTGAAGCTTTCTTT.